This T cell receptor beta chain derives from a study of T cells in Graves' hyperthyroidism and ophthalmopathy. Template material for amplifying TCR beta CDR3 regions consisted of RNA transcripts. HTBI primers were the set used in a first-round RT-PCR of the TCR CDR3. Each CDR3 protein gets one entry after TCRdb re-called the multiplex PCR reads with MiXCR. Among about 500,000 distinct CDR3 sequences, around 50% were seen once, and the ten largest hold around 44%. The length of the CDR3 is 10 residues. CDR1 and CDR2 (germline): DFQATT, SNEGSKA (reference sequence). In the case of this clonotype: An end of the junction differs from the germline gene, which may be a read error.

Material for sequencing was peripheral blood or thyroid tissue (not recorded which). The chain carries TRBV20-1 and TRBJ1-2, with a tentative D call TRBD1 (6 bases). The clonotype comes from an adult woman with Graves' disease, either hyperthyroidism or ophthalmopathy (not recorded which). The CDR3 reads CSASTGGDIF. The DNA for the CDR3 is TGCAGTGCTAGCACCGGGGGGGACATCTTC.